This T cell receptor (beta chain) was sequenced in a study of regulatory T cells in long-lasting Graves disease. Study-wide results and limits: Persistent disease showed a preference for TRBV28, TRBJ1-2 and TRBJ2-5. The analysis examined peripheral blood only and excluded thyroid tissue.

There are a few counts of this clonotype. Its antigen is not known. Looked up from germline, CDR1 is KGHSH and CDR2 is LQKENI. V lost 1 base, J lost 6 bases, and 10 bases lay in between. The CDR3 has 13 amino acids. Time point: newly diagnosed GD, antithyroid drugs for less than 3 months. There was RNA extracted from PBMCs, and the TCR library was made from it. With iRepertoire HTBI primers and Arm-PCR of CDR3 regions, TCR beta libraries were built. MiXCR, applied by TCRdb to the multiplex PCR reads, yields one record per CDR3 protein. The sample lists roughly 610,000 distinct CDR3 sequences, roughly 15% occurring once. A further study also used this sample, focusing on T cells in Graves' hyperthyroidism and ophthalmopathy.

Sequences were derived from peripheral blood mononuclear cells (PBMCs), sampled at new diagnosis, from a patient treated with antithyroid drugs. The chain recombines TRBV18 with TRBJ2-7; D gene ambiguous. This sequence originates from a woman in her 30s with Graves disease. CDR3 sequence reads: CASSPLGSGEQYF. The CDR3 nucleotides are TGTGCCAGCTCACCACTCGGCTCGGGCGAGCAGTACTTC.